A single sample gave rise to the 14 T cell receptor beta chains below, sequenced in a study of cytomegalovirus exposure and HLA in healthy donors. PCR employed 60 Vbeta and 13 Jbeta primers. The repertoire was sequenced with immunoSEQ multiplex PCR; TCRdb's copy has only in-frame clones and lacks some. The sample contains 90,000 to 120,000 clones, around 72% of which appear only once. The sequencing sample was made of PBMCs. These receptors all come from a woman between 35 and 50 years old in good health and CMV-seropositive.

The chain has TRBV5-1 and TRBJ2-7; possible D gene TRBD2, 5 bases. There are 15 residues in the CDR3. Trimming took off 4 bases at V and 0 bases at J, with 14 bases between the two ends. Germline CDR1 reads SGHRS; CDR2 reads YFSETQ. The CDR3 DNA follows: TGCGCCAGCAGCCGGGAAAGGTTAAGCTCCTACGAGCAGTACTTC. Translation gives CASSRERLSSYEQYF.

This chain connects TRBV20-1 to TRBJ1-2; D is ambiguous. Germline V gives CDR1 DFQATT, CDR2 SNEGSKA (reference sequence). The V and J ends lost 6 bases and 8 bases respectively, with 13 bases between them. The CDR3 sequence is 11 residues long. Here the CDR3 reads CSARAGGGYTF. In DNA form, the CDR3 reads TGCAGTGCCCGGGCCGGAGGAGGCTACACCTTC.

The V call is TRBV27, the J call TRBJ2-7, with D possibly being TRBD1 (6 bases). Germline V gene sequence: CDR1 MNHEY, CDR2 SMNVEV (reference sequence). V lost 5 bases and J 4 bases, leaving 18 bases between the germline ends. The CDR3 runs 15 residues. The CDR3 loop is CASSVSGAYGYEQYF. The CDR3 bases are TGTGCCAGCAGTGTGTCAGGGGCGTACGGGTACGAGCAGTACTTC.

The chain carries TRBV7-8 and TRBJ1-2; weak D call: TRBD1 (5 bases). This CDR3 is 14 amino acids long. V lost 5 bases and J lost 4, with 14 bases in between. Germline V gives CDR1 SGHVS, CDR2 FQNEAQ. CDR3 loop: CASSPSGVGYGYTF. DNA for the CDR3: TGTGCCAGCAGCCCCTCGGGGGTAGGCTATGGCTACACCTTC.

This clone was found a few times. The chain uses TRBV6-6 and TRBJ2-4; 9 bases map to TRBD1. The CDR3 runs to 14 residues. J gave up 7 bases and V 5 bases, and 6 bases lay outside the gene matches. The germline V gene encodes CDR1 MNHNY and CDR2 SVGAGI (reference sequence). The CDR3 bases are TGTGCCAGCAGTCGGAGGACAGGGGAGAACATTCAGTACTTC. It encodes CASSRRTGENIQYF.

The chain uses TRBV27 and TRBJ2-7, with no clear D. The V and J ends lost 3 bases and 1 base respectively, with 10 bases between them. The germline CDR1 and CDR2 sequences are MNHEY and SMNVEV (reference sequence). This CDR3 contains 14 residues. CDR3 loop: CASSFPSLSYEQYF. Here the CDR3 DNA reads TGTGCCAGCAGTTTCCCTTCACTTTCCTACGAGCAGTACTTC.

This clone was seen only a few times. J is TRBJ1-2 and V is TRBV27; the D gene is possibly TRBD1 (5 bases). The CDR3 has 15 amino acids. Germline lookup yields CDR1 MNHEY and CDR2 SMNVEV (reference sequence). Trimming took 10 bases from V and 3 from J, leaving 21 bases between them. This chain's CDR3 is CATLRQGGSHYGYTF. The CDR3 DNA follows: TGTGCCACCTTGCGCCAGGGAGGTTCTCACTATGGCTACACCTTC.

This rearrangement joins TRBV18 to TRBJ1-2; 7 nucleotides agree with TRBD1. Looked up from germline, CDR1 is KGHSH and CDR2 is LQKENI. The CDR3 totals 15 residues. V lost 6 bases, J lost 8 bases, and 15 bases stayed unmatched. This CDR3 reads CASSSGTESTVGYTF. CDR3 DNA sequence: TGTGCCAGCTCGTCCGGGACAGAAAGTACAGTCGGCTACACCTTC. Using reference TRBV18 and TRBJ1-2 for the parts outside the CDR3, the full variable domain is NAGVMQNPRHLVRRRGQEARLRCSPMKGHSHVYWYRQLPEEGLKFMVYLQKENIIDESGMPKERFSAEFPKEGPSILRIQQVVRGDSAAYFCASSSGTESTVGYTFGSGTRLTVV.

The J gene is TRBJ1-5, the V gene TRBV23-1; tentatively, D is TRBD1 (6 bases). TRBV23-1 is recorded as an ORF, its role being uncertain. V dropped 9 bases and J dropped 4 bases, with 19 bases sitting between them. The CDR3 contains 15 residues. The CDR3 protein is CARGEVSGTNQPQHF. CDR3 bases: TGCGCCAGGGGAGAAGTGTCCGGGACAAATCAGCCCCAGCATTTT.

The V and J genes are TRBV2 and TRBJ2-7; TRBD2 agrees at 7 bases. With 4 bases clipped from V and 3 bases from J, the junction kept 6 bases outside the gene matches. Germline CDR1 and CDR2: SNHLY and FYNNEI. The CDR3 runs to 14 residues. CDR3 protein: CASSGLAEYYEQYF. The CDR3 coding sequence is TGTGCCAGCAGTGGGCTAGCGGAATACTACGAGCAGTACTTC.

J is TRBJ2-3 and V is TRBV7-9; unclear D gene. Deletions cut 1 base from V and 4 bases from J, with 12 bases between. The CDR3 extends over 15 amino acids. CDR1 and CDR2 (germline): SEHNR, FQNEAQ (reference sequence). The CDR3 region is CASSLDATSADTQYF. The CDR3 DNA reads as TGTGCCAGCAGCTTAGATGCTACGTCCGCAGATACGCAGTATTTT.

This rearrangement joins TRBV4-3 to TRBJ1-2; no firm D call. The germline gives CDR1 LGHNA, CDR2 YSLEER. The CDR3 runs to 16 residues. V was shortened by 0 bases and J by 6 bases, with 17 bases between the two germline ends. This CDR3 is CASSQEEGIPTHGYTF. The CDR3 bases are TGCGCCAGCAGCCAAGAGGAGGGCATCCCTACCCATGGCTACACCTTC.

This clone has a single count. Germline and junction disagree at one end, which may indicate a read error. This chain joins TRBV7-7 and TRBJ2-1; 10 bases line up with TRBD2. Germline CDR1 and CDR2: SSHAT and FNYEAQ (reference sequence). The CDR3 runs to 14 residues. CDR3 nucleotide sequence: TGTGCTAGCAGCCCTCTAGCGGGGGATTGGGAGCAGTTCTTC. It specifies CASSPLAGDWEQFF.

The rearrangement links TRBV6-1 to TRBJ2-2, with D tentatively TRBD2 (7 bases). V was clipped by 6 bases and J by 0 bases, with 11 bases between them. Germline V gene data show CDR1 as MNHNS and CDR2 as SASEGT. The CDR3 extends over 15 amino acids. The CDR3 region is CASRRGGTNTGELFF. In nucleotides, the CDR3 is TGTGCCAGCAGGAGGGGGGGGACGAACACCGGGGAGCTGTTTTTT.